These 7 T cell receptor beta chains share one sample of origin, sequenced in a study of CD8+CD57+ T cells in acquired aplastic anemia. Profiles of TCR beta VDJ and CDR3 were generated from a genomic DNA template. In TCRdb, the reads were re-called with MiXCR into one record per CDR3 protein. Here the sample spans under 350,000 distinct CDR3 sequences, 50% to 65% being singletons. All patients picked for sequencing had shown, by flow cytometry, an expansion of CD8+CD57+ cells. The sample comprised sorted CD4+, CD8+, or CD8+CD57+ T cells (not recorded which) from PBMCs. The receptors originated from a human donor with aplastic anemia.

The chain links TRBV5-5 to TRBJ2-5; TRBD1 matches 7 bases. V shed 4 bases and J 5 bases; nucleotides not matched to a gene: 11. The CDR3 has 15 amino acids. Germline V gene lookup returns CDR1 SGHKS and CDR2 YYEKEE (reference sequence). CDR3 DNA sequence: TGTGCCAGCAGCAACAGGGACAGTTCTAAGGAGACCCAGTACTTC. As protein: CASSNRDSSKETQYF.

This clonotype was found many times. The rearrangement joins TRBV9 to TRBJ2-1; the match to TRBD2 covers 10 bases. The CDR3 is 15 residues long. The trim removed 1 base at V and 9 bases at J, leaving 7 bases unmatched. The germline V gene has CDR1 SGDLS and CDR2 YYNGEE. The CDR3 sequence is CASSVPSGSDVEQFF. CDR3 nucleotides: TGTGCCAGCAGCGTACCTAGCGGGAGTGATGTTGAGCAGTTCTTC.

The genes are TRBV20-1 and TRBJ1-2, with D uncertain. The CDR3 covers 11 residues. The V and J ends lost 0 bases and 8 bases respectively, with 7 bases between them. Germline V gives CDR1 DFQATT, CDR2 SNEGSKA (reference sequence). CDR3 region: CSARDRTGYTF. CDR3 coding DNA: TGCAGTGCTAGAGATAGGACGGGCTACACCTTC.

V usage is TRBV5-1 and J usage is TRBJ1-5; D is perhaps TRBD1 (6 bases). Germline V gene lookup returns CDR1 SGHRS and CDR2 YFSETQ. The germline V and J ends were trimmed by 5 bases and 2 bases, with 14 bases remaining between them. CDR3 length equals 15 residues. The CDR3 DNA reads as TGCGCCAGCAGATCTGGACAGTCTGGCAATCAGCCCCAGCATTTT. It codes for CASRSGQSGNQPQHF.

The sample holds one count of this clonotype. V gene TRBV2 combines with J gene TRBJ2-1, with D possibly matching TRBD2 (5 bases). The germline CDR1 and CDR2 sequences are SNHLY and FYNNEI. The germline V and J ends were trimmed by 7 bases and 3 bases, with 13 bases remaining between them. This CDR3 region has 14 residues. CDR3 loop: CASTSRTLYNEQFF. In DNA form, the CDR3 reads TGTGCCAGCACATCCAGGACTCTCTACAATGAGCAGTTCTTC.

For this clonotype: The junction and the germline gene differ at one end; a read error may be behind it. The rearrangement uses TRBV29-1 and TRBJ2-7; D call uncertain. CDR1 SQVTM and CDR2 ANQGSEA come from the germline V gene. The CDR3 spans 12 residues. As DNA, the CDR3 is TGCAGCGCCATGCACCCCTCCCACGAGCAGTACTTC. As protein: CSAMHPSHEQYF.

There are a few counts of this clonotype. The chain couples TRBV10-3 to TRBJ1-2; 9 bases agree with TRBD1. V lost 4 bases and J lost 2; bases outside the gene matches: 2. The germline V gene encodes CDR1 ENHRY and CDR2 SYGVKD. This CDR3 is 14 amino acids long. The CDR3 DNA is TGTGCCATCAGTGGGACAGGGGACAACTATGGCTACACCTTC. Amino acids: CAISGTGDNYGYTF.